The 2 T cell receptor beta chains below were found in one sample sequenced in a study of beta chain features in type 1 diabetes. The authors reverse transcribed all of the isolated RNA, so sequencing captured expressed TCRB transcripts. TCRdb's copy holds only in-frame clones and misses some; the assay was immunoSEQ multiplex PCR. The top ten clones hold roughly 0.44% of a sample with tens of thousands of clones, 25% to 35% of them seen once. Material: stem cell memory CD4+ T cells from blood. The receptor source for this set is a woman younger than 35 in good health.

This clone was observed a few times. The chain couples TRBV6-4 to TRBJ2-1, with D uncertain. CDR1 and CDR2 (germline): MRHNA, SNTAGT. Trimming left V 5 bases short and J 4 bases short, with 6 bases between. The CDR3 covers 12 residues. The CDR3 nucleotides are TGTGCCAGCAGTAATCAGTACAATGAGCAGTTCTTC. It encodes CASSNQYNEQFF.

This clone was counted a few times. The chain recombines TRBV14 with TRBJ2-7; perhaps TRBD2 as D (6 bases). V was pared by 3 bases and J by 6 bases, with 21 bases between. Germline values: CDR1 SGHDN, CDR2 FVKESK. The CDR3 sequence is 16 residues long. The CDR3 region has the DNA TGTGCCAGCAGCCAGGGGAGGAGACCTCTGGTGGGCGAGCAGTACTTC. Protein sequence: CASSQGRRPLVGEQYF.